This TCR beta chain comes out of a study of blood T cell repertoires in COVID-19. As for the study in general: Sites in the United States, Italy and Spain provided acute and convalescent COVID-19 samples. The cDNA or gDNA used as material had been derived from T cells, B-cell-depleted T cells, or PBMCs.

Original analysis: Amplified reference gene primers provided the basis for estimating nucleated cell counts. Only in-frame clones appear in the TCRdb table, and some are missing; sequencing was by immunoSEQ multiplex PCR. V, J and clone size were drawn from that table, and D and trimming were deduced from the DNA. The sample consists of approximately 110,000 clones, approximately 88% of them appearing once. This CDR3 is built from 18 residues. With 5 bases clipped from V and 1 base from J, the junction kept 14 bases outside the gene matches. The germline V gene has CDR1 SQVTM and CDR2 ANQGSEA. The sequence was obtained from a woman in her 70s with acute or convalescent COVID-19. This chain connects TRBV29-1 to TRBJ1-1; 12 bases are a match to TRBD1. The sequencing sample was made of peripheral blood. The CDR3 is CSVPARGQGALGNTEAFF. The CDR3 DNA sequence: TGCAGCGTTCCTGCGAGGGGACAGGGGGCATTAGGGAACACTGAAGCTTTCTTT.